This T cell receptor (beta chain) was found in a study of beta chain features in type 1 diabetes. The study, taken as a whole, reports: Patients' naive, central memory and regulatory TCRB repertoires appeared more alike than those of healthy donors. An over-representation of cells with high TCR expression could result from cDNA sequencing. TCRB rearrangement may or may not be influenced by HLA type; here this remained unresolved.

Sequencing targeted expressed TCRB transcripts, as all isolated RNA had been reverse transcribed. Assay used: immunoSEQ multiplex PCR; TCRdb lists only in-frame clones, some missing. The table has about 250,000 clones, 13% to 15% seen once. A word on this clone: No antigen is known for it.

The V gene lost 4 bases and the J gene lost 8 bases, with 13 bases spanning the gap. The V gene's germline CDR1 is SGDLS and CDR2 YYNGEE. The CDR3 runs to 14 residues. Material: naive CD4+ T cells from blood. The sequence was obtained from a woman between 40 and 55 years old in good health. This chain uses TRBV9 with TRBJ1-6; tentatively, D is TRBD1 (6 bases). CDR3 sequence reads: CASSPRTGHSPLHF. CDR3 coding DNA: TGTGCCAGCAGCCCCCGAACAGGGCATTCACCCCTCCACTTT.